Listed here are 15 T cell receptor beta chains from one sample, sequenced in a study of T-cell memory formation after mild COVID-19. TCRdb redid the calling of the 5' RACE reads with MiXCR, one entry per CDR3 protein. The sample consists of fewer than 400,000 distinct CDR3 sequences, approximately 15% of them appearing once. Sequences were obtained from PBMCs or a T cell subset sorted from them (not recorded which). These receptors were obtained from a man between 18 and 35 years old who had mild COVID-19 (a few samples of this study predate the infection). Cell type and time point are not known.

This chain joins TRBV2 and TRBJ2-7, with 7 bases fitting TRBD1. V lost 4 bases to trimming and J lost 1 base; unmatched junction nucleotides: 7. The CDR3 has 15 amino acids. Germline CDR1 and CDR2: SNHLY and FYNNEI. The DNA of the CDR3 is TGTGCCAGCAGTGGTCCGGGACAGAATTCCTACGAGCAGTACTTC. Its protein product is CASSGPGQNSYEQYF. Combining the CDR3 with reference TRBV2 and TRBJ2-7 gives the whole variable domain EPEVTQTPSHQVTQMGQEVILRCVPISNHLYFYWYRQILGQKVEFLVSFYNNEISEKSEIFDDQFSVERPDGSNFTLKIRSTKLEDSAMYFCASSGPGQNSYEQYFGPGTRLTVT.

Comments on this clonotype: One base away lies a much larger clone, so this may be a sequencing read error. The chain has TRBV12-3 or TRBV12-4 and TRBJ2-5; no firm D call. V was pared by 5 bases and J by 2 bases, with 9 bases between. This CDR3 contains 13 residues. The CDR3 nucleotides are TGTGCCAGCAGTAGGGAAATTCAAGAGACCCAGTACTTC. This encodes CASSREIQETQYF.

This chain connects TRBV28 to TRBJ1-5; a possible D gene is TRBD1 (6 bases). V shed 5 bases and J shed 0 bases, with 11 bases lying between them. The V gene's germline CDR1 is MDHEN and CDR2 SYDVKM. The CDR3 runs to 15 residues. The CDR3 nucleotides read TGTGCCAGCAGTGCCAACAGGGTTAGCAATCAGCCCCAGCATTTT. Translated: CASSANRVSNQPQHF.

There are a few counts of this clonotype. The rearrangement joins TRBV20-1 to TRBJ2-1; D might be TRBD2 (5 bases). The CDR3 is made up of 14 amino acids. CDR1 is DFQATT, CDR2 SNEGSKA, per germline (reference sequence). Trimming pared 3 bases from V and 8 bases from J, leaving 17 bases between. The chain's CDR3 is CSARWVAWSDEQFF. CDR3 nucleotides: TGCAGTGCTAGGTGGGTAGCGTGGAGCGATGAGCAGTTCTTC.

This clonotype has only one observation. The gene calls are TRBV11-1 and TRBJ2-3; TRBD2 might be the D (7 bases). The germline V gene encodes CDR1 SGHAT and CDR2 FQDESV (reference sequence). The CDR3 totals 14 residues. Trimming pared 4 bases from V and 4 bases from J, leaving 12 bases between. CDR3 in amino acids: CASSSWEGADTQYF. The DNA of the CDR3 is TGTGCCAGCAGCTCCTGGGAGGGGGCAGATACGCAGTATTTT.

This clonotype was seen a few times. This rearrangement joins TRBV12-3 or TRBV12-4 to TRBJ2-1; 9 nucleotides agree with TRBD1. This CDR3 spans 13 amino acids. Trimming cost V 10 bases and J 8 bases; bases outside gene matches: 9. CDR3 sequence: CATSEGQGDEQFF. The DNA for the CDR3 is TGTGCCACCTCGGAGGGACAGGGTGATGAGCAGTTCTTC.

There are a few counts of this clonotype. The chain employs TRBV20-1 and TRBJ2-7; 9 nucleotides agree with TRBD2. There are 15 residues in the CDR3. Germline V gene lookup returns CDR1 DFQATT and CDR2 SNEGSKA (reference sequence). V trimming: 3 bases; J trimming: 4 bases; junction bases outside the gene matches: 10. CDR3 sequence: CSASPQAGGTYEQYF. CDR3 bases: TGCAGTGCTAGTCCCCAAGCGGGGGGCACTTACGAGCAGTACTTC.

This clonotype was picked up many times. This sequence joins TRBV7-9 and TRBJ1-3; D is undetermined. The CDR3 is 12 amino acids. CDR1 is SEHNR, CDR2 FQNEAQ, per germline (reference sequence). The ends were cut back, 5 bases at V and 0 bases at J, with 2 bases in the middle. Here the CDR3 reads CASSTSGNTIYF. For the CDR3, the DNA is TGTGCCAGCAGCACCTCTGGAAACACCATATATTTT.

This clonotype has only a few counts. The chain employs TRBV6-6 and TRBJ1-1; possibly TRBD1 for D (5 bases). The CDR3 covers 14 residues. Trimming took 6 bases from V and 5 from J, leaving 16 bases between them. CDR1 MNHNY and CDR2 SVGAGI come from the germline V gene (reference sequence). CDR3 region: CASRGWGGRTEAFF. The CDR3 DNA is TGTGCCAGCAGGGGATGGGGGGGGAGGACTGAAGCTTTCTTT.

The chain uses TRBV24-1 and TRBJ1-5, with D unresolved. CDR1 KGHDR and CDR2 SFDVKD come from the germline V gene. CDR3 size: 20 residues. Trimming took 0 bases from V and 0 from J, leaving 20 bases between them. DNA for the CDR3: TGTGCCACCAGTGATTTGCTCCTCGAGTCCCAGCCGGATAGCAATCAGCCCCAGCATTTT. This sequence encodes CATSDLLLESQPDSNQPQHF.

The V gene is TRBV4-1, the J gene TRBJ1-2; weak D call: TRBD1 (5 bases). CDR1 and CDR2 (germline): MGHRA, YSYEKL. V was clipped by 0 bases and J by 4 bases, with 12 bases between them. The CDR3 has 15 residues. The CDR3 protein is CASSQEPGTSYGYTF. Written as DNA, the CDR3 is TGCGCCAGCAGCCAAGAGCCAGGGACGAGCTATGGCTACACCTTC.

This clonotype came up once. CDR3 coding DNA: TGTGCCAGCAGCTTGGCCAGGGCCCCTAACTATGGCTACACCTTC. This sequence encodes CASSLARAPNYGYTF. The rearrangement links TRBV5-5 to TRBJ1-2, with D possibly TRBD1 on 5 matching bases. The CDR3 covers 15 residues. The germline V gene has CDR1 SGHKS and CDR2 YYEKEE (reference sequence). The V and J ends lost 0 bases and 0 bases respectively, with 9 bases between them.

This clonotype was counted many times. J is TRBJ2-5 and V is TRBV5-5, with 10 positions matching TRBD1. The germline V gene has CDR1 SGHKS and CDR2 YYEKEE (reference sequence). The CDR3 sequence is 17 residues long. Trimming cost V 1 base and J 3 bases; bases outside gene matches: 9. CDR3 nucleotide sequence: TGTGCCAGCAGCTTGATACTCACCGGGACAGGGGAAGAGACCCAGTACTTC. Translating it yields CASSLILTGTGEETQYF.

This clonotype was seen only a few times. V usage is TRBV28 and J usage is TRBJ2-5, with D perhaps TRBD2 (6 bases). Germline CDR1 MDHEN, CDR2 SYDVKM. CDR3 size: 14 residues. Trimming removed 5 bases from V and 0 bases from J, with 10 bases in between. The chain's CDR3 is CASSVLANQETQYF. The DNA for the CDR3 is TGTGCCAGCAGTGTGCTAGCGAACCAAGAGACCCAGTACTTC.

The rearrangement uses TRBV2 and TRBJ1-4; D uncertain. Germline CDR1 and CDR2: SNHLY and FYNNEI. V lost 7 bases and J 3 bases, leaving 12 bases between the germline ends. The CDR3 totals 14 residues. The CDR3 spells CASTFLGSNEKLFF. The CDR3 nucleotides are TGTGCCAGCACCTTCTTAGGGTCTAATGAAAAACTGTTTTTT.